Below are 23 T cell receptor beta chains sequenced from a single sample in a study of T cells in Graves' hyperthyroidism and ophthalmopathy. There were TCR beta CDR3 regions amplified from RNA transcripts. With the HTBI primer set, the TCR CDR3 went through a first round of RT-PCR. TCRdb re-derived calls from the multiplex PCR reads in MiXCR, one entry per CDR3 protein. The sample lists more than 650,000 distinct CDR3 sequences, around 15% seen once, with around 9.6% in the top ten. The sequencing input was blood. The receptors shown here come from a young woman with Graves' hyperthyroidism.

This clonotype was seen many times. The chain joins TRBV5-4 to TRBJ2-7; D may be TRBD2 (6 bases). The CDR3 has 14 amino acids. The germline gives CDR1 SGHNT, CDR2 YYREEE (reference sequence). V was pared by 4 bases and J by 4 bases, with 15 bases between. DNA for the CDR3: TGTGCCAGCAGCGTACCCCGGGACTTATACGAGCAGTACTTC. This encodes CASSVPRDLYEQYF.

The V gene is TRBV6-5, the J gene TRBJ1-1; D gene ambiguous. The V end lost 0 bases, the J end lost 4 bases, and 15 bases lay between the germline ends. There are 16 residues in the CDR3. The germline CDR1 and CDR2 sequences are MNHEY and SVGAGI. CDR3 DNA sequence: TGTGCCAGCAGTTACTCAACGTTGTCCCGGAGCACTGAAGCTTTCTTT. Its translation is CASSYSTLSRSTEAFF.

This clonotype appeared a few times. This may arise from a read error, as a much more abundant clone is one base away. The CDR3 protein is CASSLGPGRNTEASF. CDR3 DNA sequence: TGTGCCAGCAGTTTAGGTCCGGGGAGGAACACTGAAGCTTCCTTT. The chain recombines TRBV12-3 or TRBV12-4 with TRBJ1-1, with D unclear. This CDR3 is built from 15 residues.

The V gene is TRBV29-1, the J gene TRBJ2-5; D perhaps matches TRBD2 (6 bases). The germline CDR1 and CDR2 sequences are SQVTM and ANQGSEA. There are 13 residues in the CDR3. V was pared by 3 bases and J by 5 bases, with 13 bases between. As DNA, the CDR3 is TGCAGCGTTGATCGGGGGAGTGGGGAGACCCAGTACTTC. The encoded protein is CSVDRGSGETQYF.

This chain connects TRBV6-1 to TRBJ1-1; D is ambiguous. This CDR3 spans 13 amino acids. The V and J ends lost 6 bases and 3 bases respectively, with 11 bases between them. Germline CDR1 and CDR2: MNHNS and SASEGT. CDR3 sequence (DNA): TGTGCCAGCAGCCTAGGGTCGGACACTGAAGCTTTCTTT. Amino acid sequence: CASSLGSDTEAFF.

There are many counts of this clonotype. The chain couples TRBV28 to TRBJ1-5, with D tentatively TRBD1 (5 bases). This CDR3 comprises 14 residues. The V end was cut by 4 bases, the J end by 6 bases, with 13 bases between. The V gene's germline CDR1 is MDHEN and CDR2 SYDVKM. The CDR3 bases are TGTGCCAGCAGTTCGGGGGGGGAAGGTCAGCCCCAGCATTTT. Its translation: CASSSGGEGQPQHF.

This clonotype turned up a few times. J is TRBJ2-7 and V is TRBV14; D may be TRBD2 (5 bases). Germline lookup yields CDR1 SGHDN and CDR2 FVKESK. CDR3 length: 12 residues. Trimming cost V 4 bases and J 12 bases, with 16 bases left between them. The CDR3 region has the DNA TGTGCCAGCAGCCCCGGCCGAGGGTGGCTGTACTTC. The encoded protein is CASSPGRGWLYF.

Many counts were recorded for this clonotype. The V call is TRBV27, the J call TRBJ2-1, with 7 bases fitting TRBD2. The germline V gene has CDR1 MNHEY and CDR2 SMNVEV (reference sequence). CDR3 length: 19 amino acids. Losses at the gene ends were 4 bases for V and 1 base for J; bases not matched to a gene: 16. The CDR3: CASSSPRKRDRTSYNEQFF. CDR3 coding DNA: TGTGCCAGCAGTTCGCCCCGAAAGCGGGATCGGACATCCTACAATGAGCAGTTCTTC.

The table lists this clonotype with many counts. The V and J genes are TRBV15 and TRBJ2-3; the D is unclear. This CDR3 region has 14 residues. Trimming took 7 bases from V and 3 from J, leaving 14 bases between them. Germline V lookup: CDR1 LNHNV, CDR2 YYDKDF (reference sequence). CDR3 loop: CATKKAPRTDTQYF. The CDR3 DNA is TGTGCCACCAAGAAGGCTCCACGTACAGATACGCAGTATTTT.

This clonotype occurred many times. This chain links TRBV7-9 with TRBJ2-3; D is unresolved. V lost 5 bases and J 6 bases, leaving 9 bases between the germline ends. From germline, CDR1 is SEHNR and CDR2 FQNEAQ (reference sequence). The CDR3 has 12 amino acids. This CDR3 is CASSPTHDTQYF. In DNA form, the CDR3 reads TGTGCCAGCAGCCCCACCCATGATACGCAGTATTTT.

This clonotype has more than one count but fewer than ten. The chain uses TRBV9 and TRBJ1-4; D remains unclear. The CDR3 runs to 13 residues. V was clipped by 0 bases and J by 8 bases, with 8 bases between them. Germline-derived CDR1 and CDR2 are SGDLS and YYNGEE. CDR3 residues: CASSVANSEKLFF. The CDR3 DNA sequence: TGTGCCAGCAGCGTAGCGAATTCGGAAAAACTGTTTTTT.

The sample holds many counts of this clonotype. J is TRBJ1-2 and V is TRBV12-3 or TRBV12-4, with D possibly being TRBD1 (5 bases). The CDR3 consists of 16 residues. V dropped 4 bases and J dropped 3 bases, with 18 bases sitting between them. CDR3 nucleotide sequence: TGTGCCAGCAGTTCCGGGATTGGGGCTCTTTACTATGGCTACACCTTC. Translating gives CASSSGIGALYYGYTF.

On this clonotype: As the CDR3 is not closed by the conserved phenylalanine or tryptophan, this likely results from a read error. The chain carries TRBV20-1 and TRBJ2-7; no reliable D call. V shed 5 bases and J shed 2 bases, with 19 bases lying between them. From germline, CDR1 is DFQATT and CDR2 SNEGSKA (reference sequence). The length of the CDR3 is 15 residues. CDR3 nucleotide sequence: TGCAGTGCTGCCCACGGACGGAGAGAAACCTACGAGCAGTACCTC. Its protein is CSAAHGRRETYEQYL.

This clonotype was recorded many times. The V gene is TRBV10-3, the J gene TRBJ2-3; 9 bases line up with TRBD2. The CDR3 loop spans 15 amino acids. Germline trimming cut 1 base from V and 2 bases from J; bases unmatched to any gene: 1. Germline V gene data show CDR1 as ENHRY and CDR2 as SYGVKD. The CDR3 DNA reads as TGTGCCATCAGTGAGTGGACTAGCGACACAGATACGCAGTATTTT. Translation gives CAISEWTSDTDTQYF.

With respect to this clonotype: An end of the junction differs from the germline gene, which may be a read error. V gene TRBV7-9 combines with J gene TRBJ2-7, with D possibly called TRBD1 or TRBD2 (5 bases each). The CDR3 is 17 amino acids. CDR1 is SEHNR, CDR2 FQNEAQ, per germline (reference sequence). CDR3 DNA sequence: TGTGCCAGCAGCTTCGTTCTGCCGGGACCCGGCTCCTACGGGCAGTACTTC. Its translation is CASSFVLPGPGSYGQYF.

CDR3 loop: CASSAGLEQFF. DNA of the CDR3: TGCGCCAGCAGCGCCGGGTTAGAGCAGTTCTTC. The rearrangement uses TRBV4-1 and TRBJ2-1; no definite D call. The CDR3 runs 11 residues. Trimming shortened V by 5 bases and J by 10 bases, and 9 bases separated the two germline ends. In germline, CDR1 is MGHRA, CDR2 YSYEKL.

This clonotype was observed many times. The genes are TRBV7-8 and TRBJ2-3; D uncertain. The CDR3 contains 15 residues. CDR1 and CDR2 (germline): SGHVS, FQNEAQ. The ends were cut back, 0 bases at V and 5 bases at J, with 12 bases in the middle. CDR3 in DNA: TGTGCCAGCAGCTTAGCGCGCCGGGTTGGAGATACGCAGTATTTT. This codes for CASSLARRVGDTQYF.

The table lists this clonotype with many counts. The genes are TRBV18 and TRBJ1-6; D is unresolved. The V end lost 3 bases, the J end lost 7 bases, and 10 bases lay between the germline ends. The CDR3 contains 14 residues. The germline CDR1 and CDR2 sequences are KGHSH and LQKENI. CDR3 amino acids: CASSPDLGNSPLHF. DNA for the CDR3: TGTGCCAGCTCACCGGACCTGGGGAATTCACCCCTCCACTTT.

The chain recombines TRBV19 with TRBJ1-5; no definite D call. Germline assignment: CDR1 LNHDA and CDR2 SQIVND (reference sequence). CDR3 length: 13 residues. V was shortened by 2 bases and J by 3 bases, with 5 bases between the two germline ends. CDR3 in amino acids: CASSIRYNQPQHF. CDR3 bases: TGTGCCAGTAGTATAAGGTACAATCAGCCCCAGCATTTT.

This chain uses TRBV9 with TRBJ2-2; D uncertain. CDR3 size: 14 residues. Germline V gene data show CDR1 as SGDLS and CDR2 as YYNGEE. V gave up 3 bases and J gave up 7 bases, with 13 bases separating them. CDR3 sequence: CASSADGDGGELFF. The CDR3, as DNA: TGTGCCAGCAGCGCGGACGGAGATGGCGGGGAGCTGTTTTTT.

The chain uses TRBV6-2 or TRBV6-3 and TRBJ2-3; D may be TRBD1 (5 bases). The V gene's germline CDR1 is MNHEY and CDR2 SVGEGT. V lost 6 bases and J 4 bases, leaving 11 bases between the germline ends. The CDR3 runs 13 residues. The CDR3 DNA is TGTGCCAGCAGCAACCTCAGGGCAGATACGCAGTATTTT. This translates into CASSNLRADTQYF.

In its sample, this clonotype was seen many times. This chain links TRBV6-5 with TRBJ2-3, with 12 bases aligning to TRBD2. This CDR3 region has 15 residues. Germline-derived CDR1 and CDR2 are MNHEY and SVGAGI. The trim removed 2 bases at V and 3 bases at J, leaving 0 bases unmatched. CDR3: CASSYGLAGTDTQYF. In DNA, the CDR3 is TGTGCCAGCAGTTACGGACTAGCGGGAACAGATACGCAGTATTTT.

Comment on this clonotype: A read error may account for a junction end that differs from germline. The DNA for the CDR3 is TGTGCCAGCAGCTTAATCACAGCATCGCAGGTCTTC. Its translation: CASSLITASQVF. V and J are TRBV7-9 and TRBJ2-1; no reliable D call. In germline, CDR1 is SEHNR, CDR2 FQNEAQ (reference sequence). The CDR3 covers 12 residues.